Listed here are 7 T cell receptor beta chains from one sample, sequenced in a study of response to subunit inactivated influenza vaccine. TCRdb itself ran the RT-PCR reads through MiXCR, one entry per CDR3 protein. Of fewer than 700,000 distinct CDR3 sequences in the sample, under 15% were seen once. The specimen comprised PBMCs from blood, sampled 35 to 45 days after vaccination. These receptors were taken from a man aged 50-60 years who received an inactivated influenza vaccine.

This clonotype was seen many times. Written as DNA, the CDR3 is TGTGCCATCGGTGGAGGTAGCTCCTACGAGCAGTACTTC. Translating it yields CAIGGGSSYEQYF. The V call is TRBV10-3, the J call TRBJ2-7, with D maybe TRBD2 (5 bases). Trimming removed 8 bases from V and 0 bases from J, with 11 bases in between. Germline V lookup: CDR1 ENHRY, CDR2 SYGVKD. This CDR3 contains 13 residues.

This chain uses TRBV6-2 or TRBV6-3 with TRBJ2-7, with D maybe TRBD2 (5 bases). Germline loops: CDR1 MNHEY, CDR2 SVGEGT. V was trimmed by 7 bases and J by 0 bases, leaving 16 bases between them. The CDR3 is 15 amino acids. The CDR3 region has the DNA TGTGCCAGCACCAGCCCCTCGGGGAGCTCCTACGAGCAGTACTTC. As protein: CASTSPSGSSYEQYF.

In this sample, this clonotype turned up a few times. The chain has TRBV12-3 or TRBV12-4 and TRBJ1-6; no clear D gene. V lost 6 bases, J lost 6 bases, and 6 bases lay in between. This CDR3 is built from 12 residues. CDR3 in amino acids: CASSQTNSPLHF. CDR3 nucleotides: TGTGCCAGCAGCCAGACTAATTCACCCCTCCACTTT.

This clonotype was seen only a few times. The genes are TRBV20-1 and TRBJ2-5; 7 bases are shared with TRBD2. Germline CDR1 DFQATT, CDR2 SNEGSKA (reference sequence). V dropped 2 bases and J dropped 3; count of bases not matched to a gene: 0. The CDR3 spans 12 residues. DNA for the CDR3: TGCAGTGCTAGACGGGGGGAAGAGACCCAGTACTTC. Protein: CSARRGEETQYF.

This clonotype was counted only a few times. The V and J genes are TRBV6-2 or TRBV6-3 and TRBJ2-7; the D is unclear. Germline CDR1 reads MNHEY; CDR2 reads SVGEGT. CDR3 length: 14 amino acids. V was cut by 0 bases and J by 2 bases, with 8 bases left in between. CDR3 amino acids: CASSYSSGPYEQYF. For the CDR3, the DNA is TGTGCCAGCAGTTACTCCTCTGGGCCCTACGAGCAGTACTTC.

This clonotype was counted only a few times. CDR3 sequence: CASSLDQGEDNEQFF. CDR3 in DNA: TGTGCCAGCAGCTTAGATCAGGGTGAGGACAATGAGCAGTTCTTC. This rearrangement joins TRBV11-3 to TRBJ2-1; D perhaps matches TRBD1 (5 bases). Germline assignment: CDR1 SGHNT and CDR2 YENEEA. CDR3 length equals 15 residues. The ends were cut back, 0 bases at V and 5 bases at J, with 11 bases in the middle. Using reference TRBV11-3 and TRBJ2-1 for the parts outside the CDR3, the full variable domain is EAGVVQSPRYKIIEKKQPVAFWCNPISGHNTLYWYLQNLGQGPELLIRYENEEAVDDSQLPKDRFSAERLKGVDSTLKIQPAELGDSAVYLCASSLDQGEDNEQFFGPGTRLTVL.

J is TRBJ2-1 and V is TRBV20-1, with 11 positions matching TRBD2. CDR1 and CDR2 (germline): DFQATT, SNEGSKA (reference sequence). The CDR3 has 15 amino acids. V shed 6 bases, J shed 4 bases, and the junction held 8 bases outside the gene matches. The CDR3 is CSAIPGLAVYNEQFF. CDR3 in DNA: TGCAGTGCGATCCCGGGACTAGCGGTTTACAATGAGCAGTTCTTC.